These 29 T cell receptor beta chains came from one sample sequenced in a study of shared clonotypes between healthy human individuals. Assay: immunoSEQ multiplex PCR; the TCRdb copy retains only in-frame clones and omits some. The table records roughly 2 million clones, about 95% of them present only once. Naivety among CD8 cells was defined by CD45RO negativity and positive CCR7 selection, thereby excluding terminally differentiated effector memory CD45RA+ cells. Sequenced sample: naive CD8+ T cells sorted from blood. The receptors originated from a man younger than 35 in good health.

The J gene is TRBJ2-3, the V gene TRBV10-1; weak D call: TRBD1 (5 bases). The V gene's germline CDR1 is WNHNN and CDR2 SYGVQD (reference sequence). V lost 3 bases to trimming and J lost 4 bases, with 11 bases between them. The CDR3 is 14 residues long. CDR3 bases: TGCGCCAGCAGTGACGCCAGGGTCGCAGATACGCAGTATTTT. Residues: CASSDARVADTQYF.

This clone was seen a single time. This sequence joins TRBV19 and TRBJ1-2; D is undetermined. With 2 bases removed from V and 4 bases from J, the gap between germline ends came to 11 bases. Germline V gene data show CDR1 as LNHDA and CDR2 as SQIVND (reference sequence). This CDR3 spans 14 amino acids. CDR3 sequence (DNA): TGTGCCAGTAGTATAAGCCCACCAAGCTATGGCTACACCTTC. Translated: CASSISPPSYGYTF.

This rearrangement joins TRBV13 to TRBJ2-7; TRBD1 might be the D (5 bases). Trimming removed 5 bases from V and 5 bases from J, with 19 bases in between. CDR1 is PRHDT and CDR2 is FYEKMQ in the germline V gene (reference sequence). This CDR3 comprises 15 residues. The CDR3 protein is CASSTNSREGDEQYF. In nucleotides, the CDR3 is TGTGCCAGCAGCACCAATTCCAGGGAAGGTGACGAGCAGTACTTC. Filled out from reference TRBV13 and TRBJ2-7, the complete variable domain reads AAGVIQSPRHLIKEKRETATLKCYPIPRHDTVYWYQQGPGQDPQFLISFYEKMQSDKGSIPDRFSAQQFSDYHSELNMSSLELGDSALYFCASSTNSREGDEQYFGPGTRLTVT.

The V and J genes are TRBV27 and TRBJ2-3, with 9 bases fitting TRBD2. Germline V gene data show CDR1 as MNHEY and CDR2 as SMNVEV (reference sequence). Trimming took 0 bases from V and 5 from J; bases not matched to a gene: 6. This CDR3 is built from 16 residues. The CDR3 is CASSLSPGTSLDTQYF. CDR3 DNA sequence: TGTGCCAGCAGTTTATCGCCTGGGACTAGCCTAGATACGCAGTATTTT.

The V call is TRBV30, the J call TRBJ2-2; 8 bases line up with TRBD1. This CDR3 has 15 amino acids. Germline CDR1 is GTSNPN and CDR2 is SVGIG (reference sequence). J lost 6 bases, V lost 5 bases, and 11 bases had no gene match. The CDR3: CAWGIGQGSAGELFF. For the CDR3, the DNA is TGTGCCTGGGGGATTGGACAGGGATCAGCCGGGGAGCTGTTTTTT.

This chain connects TRBV6-1 to TRBJ1-1; 7 bases are a match to TRBD1. The CDR3 contains 17 residues. CDR1 is MNHNS, CDR2 SASEGT, per germline. With 4 bases clipped from V and 0 bases from J, the junction kept 11 bases outside the gene matches. The CDR3 sequence is CASSGQGEQPVNTEAFF. CDR3 in DNA: TGTGCCAGCAGTGGACAGGGTGAACAACCGGTGAACACTGAAGCTTTCTTT.

The genes are TRBV5-6 and TRBJ2-3; no reliable D call. With 4 bases removed from V and 1 base from J, the gap between germline ends came to 13 bases. CDR3 length: 15 residues. CDR1 is SGHDT, CDR2 YYEEEE, per germline. In nucleotides, the CDR3 is TGTGCCAGCAGCACCGACCGGATAGGCACAGATACGCAGTATTTT. Translating it yields CASSTDRIGTDTQYF.

V gene TRBV28 combines with J gene TRBJ2-2; D gene uncertain. The CDR3 is 15 amino acids. Trimming removed 2 bases at V and 0 bases at J, with 7 bases between. Germline V lookup: CDR1 MDHEN, CDR2 SYDVKM. The CDR3 DNA sequence: TGTGCCAGCAGTTTACCGGCTGCGAACACCGGGGAGCTGTTTTTT. Translating it yields CASSLPAANTGELFF. Together with reference TRBV28 and TRBJ2-2, the CDR3 gives the full variable domain: DVKVTQSSRYLVKRTGEKVFLECVQDMDHENMFWYRQDPGLGLRLIYFSYDVKMKEKGDIPEGYSVSREKKERFSLILESASTNQTSMYLCASSLPAANTGELFFGEGSRLTVL.

The genes are TRBV7-9 and TRBJ1-1; D perhaps matches TRBD1 (5 bases). The CDR3 extends over 14 amino acids. V was shortened by 5 bases and J by 3 bases, with 13 bases between the two germline ends. Germline CDR1 SEHNR, CDR2 FQNEAQ (reference sequence). CDR3 amino acids: CASSLYGGDTEAFF. In DNA form, the CDR3 reads TGTGCCAGCAGCCTATATGGGGGGGACACTGAAGCTTTCTTT.

The chain combines TRBV15 with TRBJ2-7; D may be TRBD2 (5 bases). Germline V lookup: CDR1 LNHNV, CDR2 YYDKDF (reference sequence). The CDR3 runs to 15 residues. V lost 3 bases and J 4 bases, leaving 16 bases between the germline ends. The CDR3 DNA follows: TGTGCCACCAGCAGCGCCGGGGAGAATCCGTACGAGCAGTACTTC. This codes for CATSSAGENPYEQYF.

In regard to this clone: The sample has other DNA sequences that encode this CDR3 too. The chain is built from TRBV2 and TRBJ2-7; 10 bases agree with TRBD2. After removal of 4 bases from V and 1 base from J, the junction contained 4 bases not matched to a gene. The CDR3 loop spans 15 amino acids. CDR1 is SNHLY and CDR2 is FYNNEI in the germline V gene. The CDR3 sequence is CASSGLAGVSYEQYF. Written as DNA, the CDR3 is TGTGCCAGCAGTGGACTAGCGGGCGTTTCCTACGAGCAGTACTTC. Filled out from reference TRBV2 and TRBJ2-7, the complete variable domain reads EPEVTQTPSHQVTQMGQEVILRCVPISNHLYFYWYRQILGQKVEFLVSFYNNEISEKSEIFDDQFSVERPDGSNFTLKIRSTKLEDSAMYFCASSGLAGVSYEQYFGPGTRLTVT.

The chain is built from TRBV7-2 and TRBJ1-1, with D tentatively TRBD1 (6 bases). The V gene's germline CDR1 is SGHTA and CDR2 FQGNSA. This CDR3 contains 14 residues. Trimming took off 2 bases at V and 11 bases at J, with 18 bases between the two ends. The CDR3 loop is CASSLRTEGFEAFF. As DNA, the CDR3 is TGTGCCAGCAGCTTACGGACAGAAGGGTTCGAGGCTTTCTTT.

The rearrangement uses TRBV7-9 and TRBJ2-7, with TRBD1 matching over 10 bases. The CDR3 runs 15 residues. V lost 4 bases, J lost 7 bases, and 10 bases stayed unmatched. Germline values: CDR1 SEHNR, CDR2 FQNEAQ (reference sequence). This CDR3 is CASSSLDRGLGEQYF. The CDR3 DNA reads TGTGCCAGCAGCTCACTCGACAGGGGGCTAGGAGAGCAGTACTTC.

V gene TRBV23-1 combines with J gene TRBJ2-7; D remains ambiguous. TRBV23-1 is noted as an ORF with a role that remains uncertain. The CDR3 loop spans 20 amino acids. V was cut by 1 base and J by 2 bases, with 27 bases left in between. CDR3 loop: CASSQLRSPMAHVLPYEQYF. CDR3 nucleotides: TGCGCCAGCAGTCAATTGAGGAGTCCTATGGCGCATGTCCTCCCCTACGAGCAGTACTTC.

On this clone: Additional DNA sequences in this sample encode the identical CDR3. The chain joins TRBV11-2 to TRBJ2-7, with 7 bases matching TRBD2. CDR1 and CDR2 (germline): SGHAT, FQNNGV. V trimming: 3 bases; J trimming: 4 bases; junction bases outside the gene matches: 3. This CDR3 region has 13 residues. The CDR3: CASSFGGVYEQYF. CDR3 bases: TGTGCCAGCAGCTTTGGGGGGGTATACGAGCAGTACTTC.

This chain connects TRBV28 to TRBJ2-7; 8 bases match TRBD1. Germline CDR1 is MDHEN and CDR2 is SYDVKM. V shed 5 bases, J shed 3 bases, and the junction held 9 bases outside the gene matches. The CDR3 loop spans 15 amino acids. In DNA, the CDR3 is TGTGCCAGCAGTCCGACCGGGACAGGCTACTACGAGCAGTACTTC. Translating it yields CASSPTGTGYYEQYF.

The J gene is TRBJ1-1, the V gene TRBV18, with D unresolved. Germline V gene sequence: CDR1 KGHSH, CDR2 LQKENI. V dropped 3 bases and J dropped 7 bases, with 15 bases sitting between them. The CDR3 is 14 residues long. CDR3 loop: CASSPLGTELEAFF. CDR3 DNA: TGTGCCAGCTCACCGCTGGGAACAGAACTTGAAGCTTTCTTT. The full variable domain, with the rest looked up from reference TRBV18 and TRBJ1-1, is NAGVMQNPRHLVRRRGQEARLRCSPMKGHSHVYWYRQLPEEGLKFMVYLQKENIIDESGMPKERFSAEFPKEGPSILRIQQVVRGDSAAYFCASSPLGTELEAFFGQGTRLTVV.

CDR3 coding DNA: TGTGCCAGCAGTTTCGGCAGGGGATTGAGGAATGAGCAGTTCTTC. Its translation: CASSFGRGLRNEQFF. The chain employs TRBV28 and TRBJ2-1; D might be TRBD1 (6 bases). The V end was cut by 3 bases, the J end by 7 bases, with 16 bases between. The CDR3 runs 15 residues. CDR1 is MDHEN and CDR2 is SYDVKM in the germline V gene.

Points on this clone: Within the sample, other DNA sequences also encode this same CDR3. J is TRBJ2-2 and V is TRBV28; a weak D match, TRBD2 (5 bases). CDR3 length: 13 residues. With 2 bases removed from V and 6 bases from J, the gap between germline ends came to 7 bases. Germline loops: CDR1 MDHEN, CDR2 SYDVKM. The CDR3 region is CASSLRGSGELFF. CDR3 DNA sequence: TGTGCCAGCAGTTTAAGAGGGTCCGGGGAGCTGTTTTTT.

V is TRBV6-6 and J is TRBJ2-7; D is undetermined. The CDR3 contains 14 residues. CDR1 is MNHNY, CDR2 SVGAGI, per germline (reference sequence). V dropped 6 bases and J dropped 2 bases, with 14 bases sitting between them. The CDR3 is CASSQGSFTYEQYF. CDR3 sequence (DNA): TGTGCCAGCAGCCAAGGTAGTTTTACCTACGAGCAGTACTTC.

The CDR3 sequence: CASSQVPAGGTSHEQYF. The CDR3 region has the DNA TGCGCCAGCAGCCAAGTCCCCGCAGGGGGGACTAGCCACGAGCAGTACTTC. This chain joins TRBV4-3 and TRBJ2-7; 9 bases are shared with TRBD2. Germline V lookup: CDR1 LGHNA, CDR2 YSLEER. V gave up 1 base and J gave up 5 bases; unmatched junction bases: 12. The CDR3 runs 17 residues.

The chain carries TRBV4-3 and TRBJ2-1, with 8 bases aligning to TRBD2. Trimming at V came to 2 bases and at J to 8 bases, leaving 17 bases not matched to a gene. The CDR3 totals 18 residues. CDR1 and CDR2 (germline): LGHNA, YSLEER. CDR3 sequence (DNA): TGCGCCAGCAGCCAATCCCTCAGATCAGCGGGAGTATATCATGAGCAGTTCTTC. This encodes CASSQSLRSAGVYHEQFF.

This chain uses TRBV19 with TRBJ1-1; D is uncertain. V was shortened by 1 base and J by 8 bases, with 11 bases between the two germline ends. From germline, CDR1 is LNHDA and CDR2 SQIVND (reference sequence). CDR3 size: 13 residues. CDR3 nucleotide sequence: TGTGCCAGTAGTATAGGCAAGGCCGGCGAAGCTTTCTTT. Protein: CASSIGKAGEAFF.

V usage is TRBV11-2 and J usage is TRBJ1-5, with 8 bases lining up with TRBD1. Germline V gene sequence: CDR1 SGHAT, CDR2 FQNNGV. J lost 11 bases, V lost 4 bases, and 7 bases had no gene match. The CDR3 runs to 13 residues. The CDR3 region is CASSSTGEDAQHF. The CDR3 nucleotides read TGTGCCAGCAGCTCGACAGGGGAGGACGCCCAGCATTTT.

This clone was seen a single time. This chain uses TRBV5-1 with TRBJ2-2; TRBD1 matches at 8 bases. This CDR3 region has 15 residues. CDR1 and CDR2 (germline): SGHRS, YFSETQ. After removal of 4 bases from V and 4 bases from J, the junction contained 6 bases not matched to a gene. The CDR3 DNA is TGCGCCAGCAGCCCGGACAGGGAGCCCACCGGGGAGCTGTTTTTT. It yields the protein CASSPDREPTGELFF.

V is TRBV9 and J is TRBJ2-5; D is tentatively TRBD1 or TRBD2 (6 bases each). V was clipped by 3 bases and J by 5 bases, with 17 bases between them. Germline V lookup: CDR1 SGDLS, CDR2 YYNGEE. The CDR3 totals 15 residues. The CDR3 region is CASSAGADLGETQYF. CDR3 bases: TGTGCCAGCAGCGCGGGGGCAGATTTAGGGGAGACCCAGTACTTC.

CDR3 loop: CASSTGHENTEAFF. In DNA, the CDR3 is TGTGCCAGCAGTACCGGGCACGAGAACACTGAAGCTTTCTTT. The chain recombines TRBV9 with TRBJ1-1; no definite D call. The CDR3 has 14 residues. Germline V gene data show CDR1 as SGDLS and CDR2 as YYNGEE. V lost 5 bases, J lost 1 base, and 12 bases lay in between.

Regarding this clone: Other nucleotide sequences in the sample specify the same CDR3. The chain carries TRBV11-2 and TRBJ1-4; D remains unclear. Germline V gene lookup returns CDR1 SGHAT and CDR2 FQNNGV. Trimming pared 2 bases from V and 5 bases from J, leaving 3 bases between. The CDR3 is 12 residues long. CDR3 amino acids: CASSLPNEKLFF. CDR3 sequence (DNA): TGTGCCAGCAGCTTACCGAATGAAAAACTGTTTTTT.

The chain joins TRBV6-1 to TRBJ2-1; either TRBD1 or TRBD2 may fit D (5 bases each). V gave up 8 bases and J gave up 0 bases, with 14 bases separating them. Germline V gives CDR1 MNHNS, CDR2 SASEGT. The CDR3 runs 15 residues. The CDR3 DNA reads TGTGCCAGCGGGACCTTACACAGCTCCTACAATGAGCAGTTCTTC. The encoded protein is CASGTLHSSYNEQFF.